Below, one T cell receptor (beta chain) is given with its context. What it binds is unknown. Repertoires were generated with immunoSEQ multiplex PCR, while TCRdb's copy carries only in-frame clones and drops some. The repertoire holds about 57,000 clones, with around 85% as singletons. The data originate from a study of memory CD4+ T cells and cytomegalovirus serostatus. Overall study results and limits: CD4+ memory repertoires contained about 40% of the 164 reported CMV TCRbeta sequences.

Trimming removed 5 bases from V and 4 bases from J; junction bases left unmatched: 4. This CDR3 spans 14 amino acids. CDR1 is MNHNS, CDR2 SASEGT, per germline. Single viable CD3+CD4+CD8-CD45RO+ cells were sorted as the memory CD4+ T cells. Donors' CMV status reflects serum IgG against pp150, pp28, p38, p52. The source material was memory CD4+ T cells from blood. This TCR was recovered from an adult in good health and CMV-seronegative. V usage is TRBV6-1 and J usage is TRBJ2-5; 10 bases agree with TRBD1. The CDR3 loop reads CASSRGDRGETQYF. The DNA for the CDR3 is TGTGCCAGCAGTCGAGGGGACAGGGGAGAGACCCAGTACTTC.